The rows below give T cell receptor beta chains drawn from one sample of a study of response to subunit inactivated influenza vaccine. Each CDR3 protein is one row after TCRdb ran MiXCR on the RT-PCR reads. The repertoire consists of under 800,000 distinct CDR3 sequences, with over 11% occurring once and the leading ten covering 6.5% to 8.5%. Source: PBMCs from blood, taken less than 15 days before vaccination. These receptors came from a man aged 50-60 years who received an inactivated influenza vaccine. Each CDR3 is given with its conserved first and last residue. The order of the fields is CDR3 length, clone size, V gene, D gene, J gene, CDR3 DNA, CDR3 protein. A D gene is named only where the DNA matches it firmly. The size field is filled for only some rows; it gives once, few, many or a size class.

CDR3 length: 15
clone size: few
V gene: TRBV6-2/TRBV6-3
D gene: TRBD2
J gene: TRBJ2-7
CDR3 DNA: TGTGCCAGCAGTTATCGGCAGGGAGGGTCCTACGAGCAGTACTTC
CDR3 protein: CASSYRQGGSYEQYF

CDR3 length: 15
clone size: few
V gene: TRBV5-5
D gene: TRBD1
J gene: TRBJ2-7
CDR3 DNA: TGTGCCAGCAGGCGGGGACAGGGGGCTATCTACGAGCAGTACTTC
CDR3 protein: CASRRGQGAIYEQYF

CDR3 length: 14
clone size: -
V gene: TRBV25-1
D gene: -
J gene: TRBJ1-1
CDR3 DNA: TGTGCCAGCAGTGAAACAGGGAGGAAGACTGAAGCTTTCTTT
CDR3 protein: CASSETGRKTEAFF

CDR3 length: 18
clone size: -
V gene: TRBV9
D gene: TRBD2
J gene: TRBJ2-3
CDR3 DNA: TGTGCCAGCAGGAGAGGGGCTAGCGGGGCGACGGGCACAGATACGCAGTATTTT
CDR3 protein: CASRRGASGATGTDTQYF

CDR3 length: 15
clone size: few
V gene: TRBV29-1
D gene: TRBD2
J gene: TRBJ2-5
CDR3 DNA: TGCAGCGTCGCACCGGGGACTAGCGGGGAAGAGACCCAGTACTTC
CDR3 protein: CSVAPGTSGEETQYF

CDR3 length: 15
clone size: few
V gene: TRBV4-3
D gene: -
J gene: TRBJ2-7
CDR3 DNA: TGCGCCAGCAGCTCGGACATCCTTGGCTCCTACGAGCAGTACTTC
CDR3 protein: CASSSDILGSYEQYF

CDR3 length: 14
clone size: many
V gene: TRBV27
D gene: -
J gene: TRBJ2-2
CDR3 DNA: TGTGCCAGCAGTTCGGTACCGTGGACCGGGGAGCTGTTTTTT
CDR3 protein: CASSSVPWTGELFF

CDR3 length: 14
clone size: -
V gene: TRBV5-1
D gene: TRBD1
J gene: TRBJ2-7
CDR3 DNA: TGCGCCAGCAGCTTGACAGGGGGCGCGGACGAGCAGTACTTC
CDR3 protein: CASSLTGGADEQYF

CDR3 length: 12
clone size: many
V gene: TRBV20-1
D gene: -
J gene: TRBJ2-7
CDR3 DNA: TGCAGCTTTACCCGGGACTCCTACGAGCAGTACTTC
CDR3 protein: CSFTRDSYEQYF

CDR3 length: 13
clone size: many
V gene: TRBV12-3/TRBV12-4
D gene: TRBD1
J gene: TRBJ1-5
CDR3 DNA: TGTGCCAGCAGCCAGGGGGCCGCTCAGCCCCAGCATTTT
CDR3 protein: CASSQGAAQPQHF

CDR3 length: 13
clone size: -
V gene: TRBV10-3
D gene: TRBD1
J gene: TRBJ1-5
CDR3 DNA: TGTGCCACCGCCGGGACAGGGGATCAGCCCCAGCATTTT
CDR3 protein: CATAGTGDQPQHF

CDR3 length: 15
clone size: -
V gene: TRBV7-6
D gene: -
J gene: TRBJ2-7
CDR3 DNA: TGTGCCAGCAGCTTGGAACACGGTTTCTCCTACGAGCAGTACTTC
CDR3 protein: CASSLEHGFSYEQYF

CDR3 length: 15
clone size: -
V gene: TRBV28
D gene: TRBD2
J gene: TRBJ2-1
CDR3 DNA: TGTGCCAGCAGTTTTCTAGTAGCGGGAGGCAATGAGCAGTTCTTC
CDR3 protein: CASSFLVAGGNEQFF

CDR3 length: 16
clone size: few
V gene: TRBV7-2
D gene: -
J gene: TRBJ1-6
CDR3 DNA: TGTGCCAGCAGCTTAAGGCAGGGGATAGATAATTCACCCCTCCACTTT
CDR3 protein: CASSLRQGIDNSPLHF

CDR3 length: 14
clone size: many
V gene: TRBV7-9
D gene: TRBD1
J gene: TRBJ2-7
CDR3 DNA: TGTGCCAGCAGCTTGGGACAGGGGATATACGAGCAGTACTTC
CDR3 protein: CASSLGQGIYEQYF

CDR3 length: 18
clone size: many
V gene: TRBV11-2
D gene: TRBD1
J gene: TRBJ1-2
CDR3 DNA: TGTGCCAGCAGCTTTAGTCCCTACAGGGGGCGACTCAACTATGGCTACACCTTC
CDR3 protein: CASSFSPYRGRLNYGYTF

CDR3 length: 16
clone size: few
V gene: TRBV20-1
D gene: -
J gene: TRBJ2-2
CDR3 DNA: TGCAGTGCTCCCCGGAGCGAGACAGCGAACACCGGGGAGCTGTTTTTT
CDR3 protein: CSAPRSETANTGELFF

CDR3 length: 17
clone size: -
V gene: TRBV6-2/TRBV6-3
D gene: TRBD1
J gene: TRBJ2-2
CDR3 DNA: TGTGCCAGCAGTTTGAACCACGGGACAGCGAACACCGGGGAGCTGTTTTTT
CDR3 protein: CASSLNHGTANTGELFF

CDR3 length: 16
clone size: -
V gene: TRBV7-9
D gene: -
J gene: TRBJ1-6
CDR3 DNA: TGTGCCAGCAGCTTAGACTTGGGGCGCGGGAATTCACCCCTCCACTTT
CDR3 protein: CASSLDLGRGNSPLHF

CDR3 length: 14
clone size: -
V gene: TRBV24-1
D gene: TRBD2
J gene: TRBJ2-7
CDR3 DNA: TGTGCCACCAGTGATGCTAGCGGGTCCTACGAGCAGTACTTC
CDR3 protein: CATSDASGSYEQYF

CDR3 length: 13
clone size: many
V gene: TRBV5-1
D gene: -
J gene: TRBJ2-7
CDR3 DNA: TGCGCCAGCAGCCAGGACAATTCCTACGAGCAGTACTTC
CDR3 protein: CASSQDNSYEQYF

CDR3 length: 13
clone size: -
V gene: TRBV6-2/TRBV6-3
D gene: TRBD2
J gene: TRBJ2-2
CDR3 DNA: TGTGCCAGCAGGGGACTAAACCTCGGGGAGCTGTTTTTT
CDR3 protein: CASRGLNLGELFF

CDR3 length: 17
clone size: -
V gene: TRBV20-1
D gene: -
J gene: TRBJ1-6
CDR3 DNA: TGCAGTGCTAGAGATTATTCAAAAGGAAACCAAAATTCACCCCTCCACTTT
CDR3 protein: CSARDYSKGNQNSPLHF

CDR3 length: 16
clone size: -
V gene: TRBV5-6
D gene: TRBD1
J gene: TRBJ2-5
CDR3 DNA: TGTGCCAGCAGCCATGAAGGGACAGGGGACCAAGAGACCCAGTACTTC
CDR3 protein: CASSHEGTGDQETQYF

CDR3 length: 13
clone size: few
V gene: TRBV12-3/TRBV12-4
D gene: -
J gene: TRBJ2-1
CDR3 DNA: TGTGCCAGCAGTGCCCGGCTGCACAATGAGCAGTTCTTC
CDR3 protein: CASSARLHNEQFF

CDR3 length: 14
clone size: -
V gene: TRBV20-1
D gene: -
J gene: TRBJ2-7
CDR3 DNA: TGCAGTGCTAGGACCGGGACCACCATCCACGAGCAGTACTTC
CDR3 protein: CSARTGTTIHEQYF

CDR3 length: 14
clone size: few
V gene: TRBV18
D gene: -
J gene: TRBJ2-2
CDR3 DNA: TGTGCCAGCTCATCGGGAGTCTTGCGGGGGGAGCTGTTTTTT
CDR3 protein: CASSSGVLRGELFF

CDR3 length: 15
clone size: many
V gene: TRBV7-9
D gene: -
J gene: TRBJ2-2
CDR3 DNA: TGTGCCAGCACTCCCCGGAGCGGAGACACCGGGGAGCTGTTTTTT
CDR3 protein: CASTPRSGDTGELFF

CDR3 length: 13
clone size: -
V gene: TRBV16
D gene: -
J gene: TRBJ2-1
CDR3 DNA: TGTGCCAGCAGCCAATCACACTGGAATGAGCAGTTCTTC
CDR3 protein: CASSQSHWNEQFF

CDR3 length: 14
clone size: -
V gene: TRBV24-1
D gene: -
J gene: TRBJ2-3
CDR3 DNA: TGTGCCACCAGTGATCGGACTACCGAGGATACGCAGTATTTT
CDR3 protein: CATSDRTTEDTQYF

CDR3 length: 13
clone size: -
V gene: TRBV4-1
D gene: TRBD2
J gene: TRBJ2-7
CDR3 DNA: TGCGCCAGCAGTCACGCCACTAGCGGGGGGTATATCTTC
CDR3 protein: CASSHATSGGYIF

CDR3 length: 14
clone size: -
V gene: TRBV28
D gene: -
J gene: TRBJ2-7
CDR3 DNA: TGTGCCAGCAGTCCCCAGGTTTTTGCGTACGAGCAGTACTTC
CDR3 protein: CASSPQVFAYEQYF

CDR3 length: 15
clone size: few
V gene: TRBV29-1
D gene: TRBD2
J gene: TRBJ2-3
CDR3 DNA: TGCAGCGCCCCTTCCCGGGGGGTTGGCACAGATACGCAGTATTTT
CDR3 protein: CSAPSRGVGTDTQYF

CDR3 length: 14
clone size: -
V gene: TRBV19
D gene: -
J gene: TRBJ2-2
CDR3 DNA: TGTGCCAGTAGTATACAAGGCGGGGCCGGGGAGCTGTTTTTT
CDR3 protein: CASSIQGGAGELFF

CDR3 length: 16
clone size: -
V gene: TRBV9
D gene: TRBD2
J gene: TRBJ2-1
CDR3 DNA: TGTGCCAGCAGCGTAAGGGAAGCGGGAGTAAACAATGAGCAGTTCTTC
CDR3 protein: CASSVREAGVNNEQFF

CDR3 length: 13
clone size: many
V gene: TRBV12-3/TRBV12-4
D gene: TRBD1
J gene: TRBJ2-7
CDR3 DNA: TGTGCCAGCAGCAGACAGGGGTTGGGGGAGCAGTACTTC
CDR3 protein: CASSRQGLGEQYF

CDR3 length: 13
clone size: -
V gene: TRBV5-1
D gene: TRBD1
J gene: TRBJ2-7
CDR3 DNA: TGCGCCAGCAGCAGGCAGACAGGGGACGAGCAGTACTTC
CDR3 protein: CASSRQTGDEQYF

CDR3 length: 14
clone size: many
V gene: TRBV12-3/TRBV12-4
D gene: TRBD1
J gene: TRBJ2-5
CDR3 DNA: TGTGCCAGCAGGCCGAAGACAGGGGTGGAGACCCAGTACTTC
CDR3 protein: CASRPKTGVETQYF

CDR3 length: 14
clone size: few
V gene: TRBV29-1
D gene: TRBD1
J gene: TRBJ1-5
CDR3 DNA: TGCAGCGTTGTGACAGGGATCGGCAATCAGCCCCAGCATTTT
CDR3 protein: CSVVTGIGNQPQHF

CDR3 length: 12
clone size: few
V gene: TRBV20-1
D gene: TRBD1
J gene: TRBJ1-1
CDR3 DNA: TGCAGTGCTGCGGGACAGGCGCTTGGAGCTTTCTTT
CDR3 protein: CSAAGQALGAFF

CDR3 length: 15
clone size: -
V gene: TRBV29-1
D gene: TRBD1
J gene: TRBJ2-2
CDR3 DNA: TGCAGCGTTGAGTTCGGACAGGGTCTTTCCGGGGAGCTGTTTTTT
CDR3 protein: CSVEFGQGLSGELFF

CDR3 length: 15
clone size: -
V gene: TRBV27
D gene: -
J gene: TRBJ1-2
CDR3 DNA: TGTGCCAGCAGTTTATCGTCAGGGAGACTCTATGGCTACACCTTC
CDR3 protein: CASSLSSGRLYGYTF

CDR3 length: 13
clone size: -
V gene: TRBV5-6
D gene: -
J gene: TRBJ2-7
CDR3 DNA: TGTGCCAGCAGCTTGTTTCCTGACTACGAGCAGTACTTC
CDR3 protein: CASSLFPDYEQYF

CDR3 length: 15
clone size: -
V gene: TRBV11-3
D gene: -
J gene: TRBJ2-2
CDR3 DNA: TGTGCCAGCAGCTTGGGATTCGGGGGGCGCGGGAAGCTGTTTTTT
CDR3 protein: CASSLGFGGRGKLFF

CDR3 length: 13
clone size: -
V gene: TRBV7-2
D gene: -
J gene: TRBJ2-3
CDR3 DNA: TGTGCCAGCAGCTTCAAGGGGGGAGATACGCAGTATTTT
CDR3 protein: CASSFKGGDTQYF

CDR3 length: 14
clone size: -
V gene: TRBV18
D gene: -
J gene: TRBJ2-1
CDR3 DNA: TGTGCCAGCTCACCAGTGGACGGGCTGAATGAGCAGTTCTTC
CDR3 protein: CASSPVDGLNEQFF

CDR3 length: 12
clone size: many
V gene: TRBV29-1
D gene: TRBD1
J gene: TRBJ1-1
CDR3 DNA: TGCAGCGTGTGGGACAGATTCCCTGAAGCTTTCTTT
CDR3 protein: CSVWDRFPEAFF

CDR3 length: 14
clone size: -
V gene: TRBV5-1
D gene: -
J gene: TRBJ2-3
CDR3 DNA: TGCGCCAGCAGCTTGGGACCTCCCCCAAATACGCAGTATTTT
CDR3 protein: CASSLGPPPNTQYF

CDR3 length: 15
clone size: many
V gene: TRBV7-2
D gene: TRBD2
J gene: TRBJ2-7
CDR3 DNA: TGTGCCAGCAGCTTAGGGGTAGCGGGGCCTCGTGAGCAGTACTTC
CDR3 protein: CASSLGVAGPREQYF

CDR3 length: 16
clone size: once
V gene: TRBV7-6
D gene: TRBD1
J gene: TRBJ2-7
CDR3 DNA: TGTGCCAGCAGCTTATCCCCCGCCGGGACAGAGTACGAGCAGTACTTC
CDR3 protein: CASSLSPAGTEYEQYF

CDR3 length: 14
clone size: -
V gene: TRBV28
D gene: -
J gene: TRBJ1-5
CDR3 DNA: TGTGCCAGCAGCCCCGTCCGGGGGGATCAGCCCCAGCATTTT
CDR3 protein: CASSPVRGDQPQHF

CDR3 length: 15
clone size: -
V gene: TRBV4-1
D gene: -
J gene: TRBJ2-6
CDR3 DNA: TGCGCCAGCAGCCAAGAAGGCTCTGGGGCCAACGTCCTGACTTTC
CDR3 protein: CASSQEGSGANVLTF

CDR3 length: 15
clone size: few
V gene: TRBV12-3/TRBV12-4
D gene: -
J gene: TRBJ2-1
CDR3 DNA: TGTGCCAGCAGTTTCCCTGGCGTTGGGGGGAATGAGCAGTTCTTC
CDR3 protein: CASSFPGVGGNEQFF

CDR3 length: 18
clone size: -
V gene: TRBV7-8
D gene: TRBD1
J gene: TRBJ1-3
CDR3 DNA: TGTGCCAGCAGCTTAAGGGGGACAGAAGATTACTCTGGAAACACCATATATTTT
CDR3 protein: CASSLRGTEDYSGNTIYF

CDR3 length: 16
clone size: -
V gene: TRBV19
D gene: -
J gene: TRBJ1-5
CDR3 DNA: TGTGCCAGTAGTGCCGACAGGATTAGTGGCAATCAGCCCCAGCATTTT
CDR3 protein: CASSADRISGNQPQHF

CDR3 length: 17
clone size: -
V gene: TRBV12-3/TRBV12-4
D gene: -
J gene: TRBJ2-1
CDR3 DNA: TGTGCCAGCAGTCTATCCCCAACAGGGTGGGGCTACAATGAGCAGTTCTTC
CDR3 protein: CASSLSPTGWGYNEQFF